This T cell receptor (beta chain) was profiled in a study of cytomegalovirus exposure and HLA in healthy donors. Trimming stripped 3 bases from V and 5 bases from J, with 10 bases between. Germline CDR1 and CDR2: MNHNS and SASEGT. This CDR3 contains 13 residues. This clone was found a few times. The PCR ran on 60 Vbeta and 13 Jbeta primers. Clones were read by immunoSEQ multiplex PCR, and TCRdb kept only the in-frame ones, dropping some. The data contain about 160,000 clones, around four fifths of them singletons. What was sequenced was PBMCs. This sequence joins TRBV6-1 and TRBJ1-2; D is perhaps TRBD1 (6 bases). The receptor was isolated from a woman aged 45-60 years in good health and CMV-seronegative. The CDR3 nucleotides read TGTGCCAGCAGTGACAGGGGCGGGTATGGCTACACCTTC. Residues: CASSDRGGYGYTF.